The 3 T cell receptor beta chains presented below share a single source sample, sequenced in a study of cytomegalovirus exposure and HLA in healthy donors. Primers included in the PCR were 60 Vbeta and 13 Jbeta primers. Sequencing used immunoSEQ multiplex PCR; TCRdb keeps in-frame clones, though not all of them. This table holds under 200,000 clones, just under 80% found once. Sequencing was done on a sample of PBMCs. These receptors were obtained from a woman in her fifties or sixties in good health and CMV-seropositive.

The J gene is TRBJ1-3, the V gene TRBV5-6; D is perhaps TRBD1 (5 bases). Germline lookup yields CDR1 SGHDT and CDR2 YYEEEE. V dropped 3 bases and J dropped 0 bases, with 7 bases sitting between them. The CDR3 extends over 14 amino acids. The CDR3 DNA reads TGTGCCAGCAGCTGGGGGGACTCTGGAAACACCATATATTTT. It is translated as CASSWGDSGNTIYF.

V is TRBV7-9 and J is TRBJ2-7; 8 bases align to TRBD1. CDR1 is SEHNR, CDR2 FQNEAQ, per germline (reference sequence). J lost 0 bases, V lost 4 bases, and 5 bases had no gene match. The CDR3 runs to 15 residues. The CDR3 protein is CASSSTGDPSYEQYF. CDR3 in DNA: TGTGCCAGCAGCTCGACAGGGGATCCCTCCTACGAGCAGTACTTC.

This clone has more than one count but fewer than ten. DNA for the CDR3: TGTGCCAGCAGCTTCACAGGGGGCCGGAGGAACACTGAAGCTTTCTTT. This codes for CASSFTGGRRNTEAFF. This rearrangement joins TRBV7-2 to TRBJ1-1; 9 nucleotides line up with TRBD1. The ends lost 3 bases at V and 1 base at J; junction bases unmatched: 6. CDR1 is SGHTA, CDR2 FQGNSA, per germline. The CDR3 runs to 16 residues.